These 8 T cell receptor beta chains were all obtained from the same sample, sequenced in a study of cytomegalovirus exposure and HLA in healthy donors. The PCR was carried out with 60 Vbeta primers and 13 Jbeta primers. Only in-frame clones appear in the TCRdb table, and some are missing; sequencing was by immunoSEQ multiplex PCR. The sample records about 140,000 clones, 65% to 85% being singletons. The sequencing input was PBMCs. Every receptor here comes from a male donor in good health and CMV-seronegative.

The rearrangement joins TRBV5-1 to TRBJ1-4; D is uncertain. The CDR3 length is 13 residues. Trimming took off 5 bases at V and 5 bases at J, with 10 bases between the two ends. Germline values: CDR1 SGHRS, CDR2 YFSETQ. CDR3 residues: CASRLGGNEKLFF. The CDR3 bases are TGCGCCAGCAGGCTGGGAGGGAATGAAAAACTGTTTTTT.

J is TRBJ2-7 and V is TRBV4-3; 14 positions agree with TRBD2. From germline, CDR1 is LGHNA and CDR2 YSLEER. Trimming at V came to 4 bases and at J to 2 bases, leaving 4 bases not matched to a gene. This CDR3 has 16 residues. The CDR3 DNA reads TGCGCCAGCAGCCCGGGACTAGCGGGGGAAACCTACGAGCAGTACTTC. This gives the protein CASSPGLAGETYEQYF.

V gene TRBV7-9 combines with J gene TRBJ2-1; 11 bases align to TRBD2. CDR1 is SEHNR, CDR2 FQNEAQ, per germline (reference sequence). The CDR3 consists of 17 residues. The V gene end was trimmed by 5 bases and the J gene end by 8 bases; junction bases not matched to a gene: 14. The CDR3 is CASSPRVAGGPGDEQFF. The CDR3 DNA reads TGTGCCAGCAGCCCTCGAGTAGCGGGAGGGCCGGGGGATGAGCAGTTCTTC.

The chain links TRBV11-2 to TRBJ2-7, with D possibly TRBD2 on 5 matching bases. V lost 0 bases and J lost 3, with 15 bases in between. This CDR3 spans 16 amino acids. Germline V gene data show CDR1 as SGHAT and CDR2 as FQNNGV. The CDR3 sequence: CASSLDDRGRGYEQYF. The CDR3 DNA sequence: TGTGCCAGCAGCTTAGATGACCGAGGACGGGGCTACGAGCAGTACTTC.

This clone was found a few times. The J gene is TRBJ2-7, the V gene TRBV30; TRBD1 matches at 7 bases. V trimming: 1 base; J trimming: 0 bases; junction bases outside the gene matches: 9. Germline CDR1 GTSNPN, CDR2 SVGIG (reference sequence). The CDR3 has 16 residues. The CDR3 nucleotides read TGTGCCTGGAGTGGCCATGGACAGGTTCCCTCCTACGAGCAGTACTTC. It yields the protein CAWSGHGQVPSYEQYF.

The rearrangement links TRBV2 to TRBJ2-3; D ambiguous. V gave up 2 bases and J gave up 2 bases, with 8 bases separating them. From germline, CDR1 is SNHLY and CDR2 FYNNEI. The CDR3 is made up of 14 amino acids. The CDR3 sequence: CASSERGFTDTQYF. CDR3 coding DNA: TGTGCCAGCAGTGAAAGAGGTTTCACAGATACGCAGTATTTT. The entire variable domain, with the rest obtained from reference TRBV2 and TRBJ2-3, is as follows: EPEVTQTPSHQVTQMGQEVILRCVPISNHLYFYWYRQILGQKVEFLVSFYNNEISEKSEIFDDQFSVERPDGSNFTLKIRSTKLEDSAMYFCASSERGFTDTQYFGPGTRLTVL.

The chain combines TRBV25-1 with TRBJ2-1; 10 nucleotides match TRBD2. This CDR3 contains 15 residues. From germline, CDR1 is MGHDK and CDR2 SYGVNS. V lost 4 bases, J lost 4 bases, and 4 bases stayed unmatched. CDR3 nucleotide sequence: TGTGCCAGCAGTGCCGGGACTAGCGCATACAATGAGCAGTTCTTC. Its protein is CASSAGTSAYNEQFF.

CDR3 in DNA: TGTGCCAGCAGCGGACTAGCGGGAGCCACCACAGATACGCAGTATTTT. Translated: CASSGLAGATTDTQYF. J is TRBJ2-3 and V is TRBV9; 12 bases fit TRBD2. CDR3 length: 16 residues. CDR1 is SGDLS and CDR2 is YYNGEE in the germline V gene. The junction had 4 bases not matched to a gene; V was cut back by 3 bases and J by 2 bases. The full variable domain, with the rest looked up from reference TRBV9 and TRBJ2-3, is DSGVTQTPKHLITATGQRVTLRCSPRSGDLSVYWYQQSLDQGLQFLIQYYNGEERAKGNILERFSAQQFPDLHSELNLSSLELGDSALYFCASSGLAGATTDTQYFGPGTRLTVL.